What follows describes a single TCR beta chain. Its antigen is undetermined. The sample originates from a study of beta chain features in type 1 diabetes. The isolated RNA, all of it, was reverse transcribed, so expressed TCRB transcripts were what got sequenced. The protocol was immunoSEQ multiplex PCR, while the TCRdb copy is restricted to in-frame clones and leaves out a portion. Of hundreds of thousands of clones in the sample, 7% to 10% were seen once. Germline lookup yields CDR1 KGHSH and CDR2 LQKENI. V was cut by 3 bases and J by 5 bases, with 16 bases left in between. The CDR3 is 15 residues long. Study-wide results and caveats: All four CD4+ subsets of Type 1 diabetes patients contained TCRB CDR3s that were moderately but significantly shorter. Compared to healthy donors, patients appeared to have naive, central memory and Treg TCRB repertoires that were more alike.

This chain links TRBV18 with TRBJ1-1, with D uncertain. The sample comprised central memory CD4+ T cells from blood. The receptor comes from a man younger than 40 with type 1 diabetes. The CDR3 nucleotides read TGTGCCAGCTCACCCCCCGAGGGCGGAGGAACTGAAGCTTTCTTT. It specifies CASSPPEGGGTEAFF.